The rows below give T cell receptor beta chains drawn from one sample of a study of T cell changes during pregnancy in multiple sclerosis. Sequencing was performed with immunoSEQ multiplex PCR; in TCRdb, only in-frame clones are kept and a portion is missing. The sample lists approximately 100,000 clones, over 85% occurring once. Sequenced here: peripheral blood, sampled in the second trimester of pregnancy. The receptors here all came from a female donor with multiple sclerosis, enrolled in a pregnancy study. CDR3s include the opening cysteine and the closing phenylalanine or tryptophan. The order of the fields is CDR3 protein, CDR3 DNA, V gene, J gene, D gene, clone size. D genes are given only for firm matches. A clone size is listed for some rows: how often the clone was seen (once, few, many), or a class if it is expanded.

CASSLEGLGNEQFF	TGTGCCAGCTCACTGGAGGGACTAGGGAATGAGCAGTTCTTC	TRBV18	TRBJ2-1	TRBD2	-
CASSSQGAEQPQHF	TGTGCCAGCAGCTCTCAGGGGGCTGAACAGCCCCAGCATTTT	TRBV7-2	TRBJ1-5	TRBD1	-
CASRRTGQGNTIYF	TGTGCCAGTAGGCGGACGGGACAGGGGAACACCATATATTTT	TRBV19	TRBJ1-3	TRBD1	-
CASSLGTGSGQPQHF	TGTGCCAGCTCTCTGGGTACAGGTTCGGGTCAGCCCCAGCATTTT	TRBV28	TRBJ1-5	-	-
CASSLAGDGYTF	TGTGCCAGCAGCTTAGCAGGGGATGGCTACACCTTC	TRBV7-9	TRBJ1-2	-	once
CASSGTGADTQYF	TGTGCCAGCTCCGGGACAGGGGCAGATACGCAGTATTTT	TRBV18	TRBJ2-3	TRBD1	-
CAIPGTGGFTEAFF	TGTGCCATCCCTGGAACGGGGGGATTCACTGAAGCTTTCTTT	TRBV2	TRBJ1-1	-	-
CASSLPGQGVYSNQPQHF	TGTGCCAGCAGTTTGCCGGGACAGGGGGTCTATAGCAATCAGCCCCAGCATTTT	TRBV28	TRBJ1-5	TRBD1	-
CATRLGQEPSYEQYF	TGTGCCACCAGGCTGGGACAGGAGCCCTCCTACGAGCAGTACTTC	TRBV15	TRBJ2-7	TRBD1	-
CASSTGQLNQPQHF	TGTGCCAGCAGCACGGGACAACTCAATCAGCCCCAGCATTTT	TRBV5-6	TRBJ1-5	-	-
CASSQELGHNEKLFF	TGCGCCAGCAGCCAAGAGCTCGGTCATAATGAAAAACTGTTTTTT	TRBV4-1	TRBJ1-4	-	-
CASSLGLDTEAFF	TGTGCCAGCAGTCTTGGGCTGGACACTGAAGCTTTCTTT	TRBV2	TRBJ1-1	-	-
CASIPIQEDRYGYTF	TGTGCCAGCATCCCCATACAGGAAGATCGCTATGGCTACACCTTC	TRBV7-9	TRBJ1-2	-	-
CASSENVRGDEKLFF	TGTGCCAGCAGTGAAAACGTCAGGGGGGATGAAAAACTGTTTTTT	TRBV2	TRBJ1-4	TRBD1	-
CASSRGGSDNEQFF	TGTGCCAGCTCACGCGGGGGGTCGGACAATGAGCAGTTCTTC	TRBV18	TRBJ2-1	TRBD2	-
CASSATGTGQETQYF	TGTGCCAGCAGCGCAACCGGGACAGGGCAGGAGACCCAGTACTTC	TRBV7-9	TRBJ2-5	TRBD1	-
CASSRKDRWLDEQFF	TGTGCCAGTAGTAGAAAGGACAGGTGGCTCGATGAGCAGTTCTTC	TRBV19	TRBJ2-1	TRBD1	-
CASSQQGQQNTEAFF	TGTGCCAGCAGCCAACAGGGACAGCAGAACACTGAAGCTTTCTTT	TRBV5-4	TRBJ1-1	TRBD1	-
CASSESRSQPQHF	TGCGCCAGCAGTGAGTCTAGGAGTCAGCCCCAGCATTTT	TRBV10-1	TRBJ1-5	-	-
CASGLGDRQTYEQYF	TGTGCCAGCGGCTTGGGGGACAGGCAAACCTACGAGCAGTACTTC	TRBV5-4	TRBJ2-7	TRBD1	-
CASQTLSNQPQHF	TGTGCCAGCCAGACACTTAGCAATCAGCCCCAGCATTTT	TRBV19	TRBJ1-5	-	-
CASSFVGSRGVYNEQFF	TGCGCCAGCAGCTTTGTCGGATCGCGCGGGGTATACAATGAGCAGTTCTTC	TRBV5-1	TRBJ2-1	-	-
CASSLLTDSNTEAFF	TGTGCCAGCAGTTTACTGACGGACTCAAACACTGAAGCTTTCTTT	TRBV28	TRBJ1-1	-	-
CASSFGTSGYNEQFF	TGTGCCAGCAGCTTCGGGACTAGCGGGTACAATGAGCAGTTCTTC	TRBV5-8	TRBJ2-1	TRBD2	-
CASSQQGVNTEAFF	TGTGCCAGCAGTCAACAGGGGGTGAACACTGAAGCTTTCTTT	TRBV27	TRBJ1-1	TRBD1	-
CASSLAGDSYEQYF	TGTGCCAGCAGCTTAGCGGGGGACAGCTACGAGCAGTACTTC	TRBV5-5	TRBJ2-7	-	-
CASSQGRGARGNTIYF	TGCGCCAGCAGCCAAGGTCGGGGGGCGCGCGGAAACACCATATATTTT	TRBV4-1	TRBJ1-3	-	-
CASSVGQVVTGELFF	TGTGCCAGCAGCGTTGGACAGGTAGTCACCGGGGAGCTGTTTTTT	TRBV5-6	TRBJ2-2	TRBD1	-
CASSLDSGGNTEAFF	TGTGCCAGCAGCTTGGACTCCGGCGGTAACACTGAAGCTTTCTTT	TRBV7-3	TRBJ1-1	-	-
CASSEAHRSSNYGYTF	TGTGCCAGCAGTGAAGCTCACAGAAGTTCTAACTATGGCTACACCTTC	TRBV6-1	TRBJ1-2	-	-
CASSWDRGLVEKLFF	TGTGCCAGCAGCTGGGACAGGGGGCTGGTTGAAAAACTGTTTTTT	TRBV11-2	TRBJ1-4	TRBD1	-
CASSPTSGRYNEQFF	TGCGCCAGCAGCCCGACTAGCGGGAGGTACAATGAGCAGTTCTTC	TRBV5-1	TRBJ2-1	TRBD2	-
CASSEKGWGAVETQYF	TGTGCCAGCAGTGAGAAGGGTTGGGGAGCCGTGGAGACCCAGTACTTC	TRBV25-1	TRBJ2-5	-	once